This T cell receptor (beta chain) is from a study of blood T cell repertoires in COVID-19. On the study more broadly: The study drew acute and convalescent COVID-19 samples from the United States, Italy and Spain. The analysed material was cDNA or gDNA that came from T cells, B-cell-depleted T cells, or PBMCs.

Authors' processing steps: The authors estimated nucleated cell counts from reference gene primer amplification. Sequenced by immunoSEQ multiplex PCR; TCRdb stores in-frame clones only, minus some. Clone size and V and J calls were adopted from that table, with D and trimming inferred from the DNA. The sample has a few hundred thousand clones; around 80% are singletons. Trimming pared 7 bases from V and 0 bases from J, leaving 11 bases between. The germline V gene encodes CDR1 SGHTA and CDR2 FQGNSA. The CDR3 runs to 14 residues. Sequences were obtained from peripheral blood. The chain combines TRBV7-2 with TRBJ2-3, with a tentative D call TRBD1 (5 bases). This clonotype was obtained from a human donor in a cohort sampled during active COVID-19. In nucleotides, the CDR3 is TGTGCCAGCAAGGGGTTTGCTAGCACAGATACGCAGTATTTT. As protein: CASKGFASTDTQYF.